Listed here is a single TCR beta chain. Antigen specificity is unknown. At baseline, cycle 4 day 1, and cycle 7 day 1, blood was sampled. The data were taken from a study of OX40 agonist ivuxolimab in advanced cancers. Study as a whole: A mean age of roughly 62 years, range about 20 to 85, was recorded, and 70% to 85% were male.

The CDR3 loop spans 18 amino acids. Germline assignment: CDR1 MNHEY and CDR2 SMNVEV (reference sequence). V lost 0 bases to trimming and J lost 5 bases; unmatched junction nucleotides: 10. TCRdb's copy holds only in-frame clones and misses some; the assay was immunoSEQ multiplex PCR. Found here are approximately 90,000 clones, around nine tenths of them singletons; the top ten hold approximately 1.5%. Notes on the study in general: Expansion of clones was among the lowest in partial responders at 0.1-3.0 mg/kg.

Sequencing used CD4+ or CD8+ T cells sorted from blood, obtained in a trial of the OX40 agonist ivuxolimab. The genes are TRBV27 and TRBJ2-1; the match to TRBD1 covers 10 bases. The receptor comes from an adult with an advanced solid tumor such as melanoma, head and neck, liver or kidney cancer. The CDR3 spells CASSLSRTGGRTNNEQFF. CDR3 in DNA: TGTGCCAGCAGTTTATCCCGGACAGGGGGGAGAACAAACAATGAGCAGTTCTTC.